A single sample is the source of the 25 T cell receptor beta chains below, sequenced in a study of blood T cell repertoires in COVID-19. TCRdb's copy holds only in-frame clones and misses some; the assay was immunoSEQ multiplex PCR. The sample consists of more than 110,000 clones, 85% to 90% of them appearing once. Sample: peripheral blood. The receptors derive from a woman of 80 years or more with acute or convalescent COVID-19.

The V and J genes are TRBV5-5 and TRBJ1-4; 11 nucleotides agree with TRBD1. The V gene's germline CDR1 is SGHKS and CDR2 YYEKEE (reference sequence). The CDR3 has 17 amino acids. The ends lost 0 bases at V and 0 bases at J; junction bases unmatched: 1. The CDR3 is CASSLGTGGSTNEKLFF. The CDR3 DNA is TGTGCCAGCAGCTTGGGGACAGGGGGCTCAACTAATGAAAAACTGTTTTTT.

This chain joins TRBV6-1 and TRBJ2-1; 9 bases line up with TRBD2. The CDR3 consists of 19 residues. The ends lost 4 bases at V and 6 bases at J; junction bases unmatched: 19. Per the germline V gene, CDR1 is MNHNS and CDR2 is SASEGT. CDR3 bases: TGTGCCAGCAGTGGACCAATCGGGACTAGCACAACGAAGGCCAATGAGCAGTTCTTC. Translating it yields CASSGPIGTSTTKANEQFF.

The V and J genes are TRBV19 and TRBJ2-5; a weak D match, TRBD1 (6 bases). The CDR3 has 15 residues. Germline values: CDR1 LNHDA, CDR2 SQIVND (reference sequence). V was pared by 1 base and J by 5 bases, with 14 bases between. In DNA form, the CDR3 reads TGTGCCAGTAGTATAGGAGGCAGGGGTGGTGAGACCCAGTACTTC. It encodes CASSIGGRGGETQYF.

This clone was recorded once. This chain connects TRBV7-3 to TRBJ2-2, with 7 bases matching TRBD2. The CDR3 contains 16 residues. V trimming: 1 base; J trimming: 4 bases; junction bases outside the gene matches: 6. Germline V gene data show CDR1 as SGHTA and CDR2 as FQGTGA. The CDR3 bases are TGTGCCAGCAGCTTAAACCCTAGCGGAGGCACCGGGGAGCTGTTTTTT. Its protein is CASSLNPSGGTGELFF.

This chain links TRBV7-9 with TRBJ2-1; TRBD2 agrees at 8 bases. The ends lost 3 bases at V and 2 bases at J; junction bases unmatched: 3. The germline V gene encodes CDR1 SEHNR and CDR2 FQNEAQ (reference sequence). The CDR3 loop spans 15 amino acids. The CDR3 region is CASSFSGGPYNEQFF. Here the CDR3 DNA reads TGTGCCAGCAGCTTCTCGGGGGGGCCCTACAATGAGCAGTTCTTC.

J is TRBJ1-1 and V is TRBV6-5, with TRBD1 identical over 9 bases. The J segment lost 5 bases and the V segment lost 6 bases, leaving 7 bases of the junction unmatched. Germline assignment: CDR1 MNHEY and CDR2 SVGAGI. This CDR3 has 14 amino acids. CDR3 DNA: TGTGCCAGCAGAGCTGGGACAGGGCTGACTGAAGCTTTCTTT. The encoded protein is CASRAGTGLTEAFF.

The chain links TRBV2 to TRBJ2-1, with 8 positions matching TRBD2. Germline trimming cut 6 bases from V and 4 bases from J; bases unmatched to any gene: 8. Looked up from germline, CDR1 is SNHLY and CDR2 is FYNNEI. The CDR3 sequence is 15 residues long. The CDR3: CASRPTSGGYNEQFF. In DNA, the CDR3 is TGTGCCAGCAGACCCACTAGCGGAGGATACAATGAGCAGTTCTTC.

The genes are TRBV29-1 and TRBJ2-7, with TRBD1 identical over 11 bases. This CDR3 is 12 amino acids long. Germline V lookup: CDR1 SQVTM, CDR2 ANQGSEA. V lost 6 bases and J lost 4; bases outside the gene matches: 2. The CDR3 DNA follows: TGCAGCGTGGGACAGGGGGGGTACGAGCAGTACTTC. It yields the protein CSVGQGGYEQYF.

The rearrangement uses TRBV9 and TRBJ1-6; D gene ambiguous. The CDR3 is 13 amino acids. The germline CDR1 and CDR2 sequences are SGDLS and YYNGEE. Trimming took off 0 bases at V and 8 bases at J, with 6 bases between the two ends. The CDR3 loop reads CASSVGRDSPLHF. The CDR3 DNA sequence: TGTGCCAGCAGCGTAGGGAGGGATTCACCCCTCCACTTT.

Only one count was recorded for this clone. V is TRBV2 and J is TRBJ2-7; 9 bases fit TRBD2. Germline loops: CDR1 SNHLY, CDR2 FYNNEI. This CDR3 contains 16 residues. Germline trimming cut 6 bases from V and 2 bases from J; bases unmatched to any gene: 11. CDR3 DNA sequence: TGTGCCAGCAGGCCTCGTAGCGGGGGCCCTCCCTACGAGCAGTACTTC. This sequence encodes CASRPRSGGPPYEQYF.

This rearrangement joins TRBV10-3 to TRBJ1-2; 10 positions agree with TRBD1. V was pared by 2 bases and J by 6 bases, with 3 bases of the junction left unmatched. Germline lookup yields CDR1 ENHRY and CDR2 SYGVKD. CDR3 size: 14 residues. Here the CDR3 reads CAISEPGTGDGYTF. The CDR3 DNA follows: TGTGCCATCAGTGAGCCCGGGACAGGGGATGGCTACACCTTC.

The CDR3 region is CASSFEDSTEAFF. Written as DNA, the CDR3 is TGTGCCAGCAGCTTCGAAGACAGCACTGAAGCTTTCTTT. The V and J genes are TRBV11-3 and TRBJ1-1, with TRBD1 as a possible D gene (5 bases). Trimming took off 3 bases at V and 4 bases at J, with 9 bases between the two ends. The CDR3 covers 13 residues. Germline CDR1 SGHNT, CDR2 YENEEA.

The rearrangement joins TRBV7-2 to TRBJ1-2, with 8 bases aligning to TRBD1. The junction had 16 bases not matched to a gene; V was cut back by 5 bases and J by 5 bases. Germline-derived CDR1 and CDR2 are SGHTA and FQGNSA. The CDR3 runs 17 residues. The DNA of the CDR3 is TGTGCCAGCAGCATAATATTCCCCGACAGGGGTGGTTATGGCTACACCTTC. Its translation: CASSIIFPDRGGYGYTF.

The rearrangement joins TRBV7-3 to TRBJ2-2; TRBD2 might be the D (6 bases). Per the germline V gene, CDR1 is SGHTA and CDR2 is FQGTGA. V was pared by 2 bases and J by 6 bases, with 7 bases between. The CDR3 spans 13 residues. This chain's CDR3 is CASSLLASGELFF. CDR3 bases: TGTGCCAGCAGCTTACTAGCGTCCGGGGAGCTGTTTTTT. Full variable domain (missing parts from reference TRBV7-3 and TRBJ2-2): GAGVSQTPSNKVTEKGKYVELRCDPISGHTALYWYRQSLGQGPEFLIYFQGTGAADDSGLPNDRFFAVRPEGSVSTLKIQRTERGDSAVYLCASSLLASGELFFGEGSRLTVL.

The chain recombines TRBV6-5 with TRBJ1-2; TRBD1 matches 8 bases. Germline CDR1 is MNHEY and CDR2 is SVGAGI. CDR3 size: 14 residues. V gave up 6 bases and J gave up 4 bases; unmatched junction bases: 7. The CDR3 sequence is CASSSTDRVYGYTF. CDR3 nucleotides: TGTGCCAGCAGCTCCACGGACAGGGTCTATGGCTACACCTTC.

V is TRBV19 and J is TRBJ2-7; a weak D match, TRBD2 (6 bases). Looked up from germline, CDR1 is LNHDA and CDR2 is SQIVND (reference sequence). The V and J ends lost 11 bases and 3 bases respectively, with 14 bases between them. CDR3 size: 12 residues. The CDR3 loop reads CAAGTSFYEQYF. The DNA of the CDR3 is TGTGCCGCTGGGACTTCCTTCTACGAGCAGTACTTC. The complete variable domain, with remaining parts taken from reference TRBV19 and TRBJ2-7, reads DGGITQSPKYLFRKEGQNVTLSCEQNLNHDAMYWYRQDPGQGLRLIYYSQIVNDFQKGDIAEGYSVSREKKESFPLTVTSAQKNPTAFYLCAAGTSFYEQYFGPGTRLTVT.

The chain carries TRBV19 and TRBJ1-3; possibly TRBD1 for D (5 bases). The CDR3 runs to 14 residues. CDR1 is LNHDA and CDR2 is SQIVND in the germline V gene (reference sequence). V lost 6 bases, J lost 3 bases, and 12 bases lay in between. The CDR3 bases are TGTGCCAGTAGCCATCAGGGTGGTGGAAACACCATATATTTT. Its protein is CASSHQGGGNTIYF.

V is TRBV30 and J is TRBJ2-3; 10 nucleotides line up with TRBD2. V dropped 4 bases and J dropped 5; count of bases not matched to a gene: 6. The CDR3 consists of 14 residues. Germline V gene lookup returns CDR1 GTSNPN and CDR2 SVGIG (reference sequence). The CDR3 bases are TGTGCCTGGAATCCTAGCGGGGGTGGAGATACGCAGTATTTT. Translating gives CAWNPSGGGDTQYF. Full variable domain (rest looked up from reference TRBV30 and TRBJ2-3): SQTIHQWPATLVQPVGSPLSLECTVEGTSNPNLYWYRQAAGRGLQLLFYSVGIGQISSEVPQNLSASRPQDRQFILSSKKLLLSDSGFYLCAWNPSGGGDTQYFGPGTRLTVL.

This rearrangement joins TRBV19 to TRBJ1-3; 9 bases line up with TRBD1. The ends lost 7 bases at V and 5 bases at J; junction bases unmatched: 6. Germline V gene sequence: CDR1 LNHDA, CDR2 SQIVND (reference sequence). The CDR3 runs 14 residues. The DNA of the CDR3 is TGTGCCAGTACGGGACAGGGAGGTAGAAACACCATATATTTT. This sequence encodes CASTGQGGRNTIYF.

The chain's CDR3 is CASSKQGSTEAFF. The CDR3 DNA reads TGTGCCAGCAGCAAACAGGGGTCAACTGAAGCTTTCTTT. The chain recombines TRBV7-3 with TRBJ1-1; 7 bases are a match to TRBD1. There are 13 residues in the CDR3. Losses at the gene ends were 5 bases for V and 5 bases for J; bases not matched to a gene: 5. The germline gives CDR1 SGHTA, CDR2 FQGTGA.

The CDR3: CASSVEGLEQYF. The DNA of the CDR3 is TGTGCCAGCAGTGTCGAGGGCCTCGAGCAGTACTTC. The rearrangement links TRBV2 to TRBJ2-7; a possible D gene is TRBD2 (5 bases). The V gene lost 4 bases and the J gene lost 6 bases, with 10 bases spanning the gap. This CDR3 comprises 12 residues. Germline V CDR1 and CDR2: SNHLY, FYNNEI.

This clone has just a few counts. CDR3 protein: CAWSVRTAGWGYTF. In DNA, the CDR3 is TGTGCCTGGAGTGTAAGGACAGCGGGATGGGGCTACACCTTC. The rearrangement joins TRBV30 to TRBJ1-2, with a possible D match to TRBD1 (6 bases). Trimming pared 0 bases from V and 8 bases from J, leaving 16 bases between. From germline, CDR1 is GTSNPN and CDR2 SVGIG (reference sequence). CDR3 length: 14 residues.

The genes are TRBV10-2 and TRBJ2-2; 13 bases fit TRBD2. Trimming took 6 bases from V and 0 from J; bases not matched to a gene: 7. CDR3 length: 18 amino acids. The germline CDR1 and CDR2 sequences are WSHSY and SAAADI. CDR3 region: CASSAGTSGASNTGELFF. The CDR3 bases are TGCGCCAGCAGCGCCGGGACTAGCGGGGCCTCGAACACCGGGGAGCTGTTTTTT.

This clone showed up just once. This rearrangement joins TRBV12-3 or TRBV12-4 to TRBJ2-5, with D possibly matching TRBD2 (5 bases). This CDR3 comprises 13 residues. Trimming left V 3 bases short and J 5 bases short, with 10 bases between. The CDR3 region has the DNA TGTGCCAGCAGTTTTACGGGGTTGGAGACCCAGTACTTC. Protein product: CASSFTGLETQYF.

This clone has a single count. The chain recombines TRBV6-2 or TRBV6-3 with TRBJ1-5, with 8 bases matching TRBD1. CDR1 is MNHEY and CDR2 is SVGEGT in the germline V gene. V shed 5 bases, J shed 2 bases, and the junction held 8 bases outside the gene matches. The length of the CDR3 is 16 residues. The CDR3 reads CASSPQGGQGNQPQHF. The CDR3 region has the DNA TGTGCCAGCAGTCCCCAAGGGGGACAGGGCAATCAGCCCCAGCATTTT.